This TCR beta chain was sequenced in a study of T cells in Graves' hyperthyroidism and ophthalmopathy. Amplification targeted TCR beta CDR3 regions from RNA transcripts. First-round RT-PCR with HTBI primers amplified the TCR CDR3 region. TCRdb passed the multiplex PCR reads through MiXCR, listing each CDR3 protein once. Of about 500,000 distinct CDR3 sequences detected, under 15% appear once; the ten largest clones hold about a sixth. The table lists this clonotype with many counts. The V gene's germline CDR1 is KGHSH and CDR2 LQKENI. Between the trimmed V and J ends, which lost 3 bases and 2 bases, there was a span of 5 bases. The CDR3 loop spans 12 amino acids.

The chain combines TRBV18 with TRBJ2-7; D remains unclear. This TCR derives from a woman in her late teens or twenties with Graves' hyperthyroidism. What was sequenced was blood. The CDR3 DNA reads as TGTGCCAGCTCACCTGGCCCCTACGAGCAGTACGTC. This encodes CASSPGPYEQYV.